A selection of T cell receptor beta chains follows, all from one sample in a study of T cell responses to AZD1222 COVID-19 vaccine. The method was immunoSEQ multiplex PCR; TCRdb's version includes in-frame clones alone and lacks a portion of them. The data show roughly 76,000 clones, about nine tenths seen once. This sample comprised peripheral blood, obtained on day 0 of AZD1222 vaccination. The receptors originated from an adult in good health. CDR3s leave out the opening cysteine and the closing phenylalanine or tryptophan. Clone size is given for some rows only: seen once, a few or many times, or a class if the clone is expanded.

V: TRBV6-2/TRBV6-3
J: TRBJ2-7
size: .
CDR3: ASSYFQSAYEQY

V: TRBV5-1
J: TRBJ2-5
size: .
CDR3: ASSLQETQY

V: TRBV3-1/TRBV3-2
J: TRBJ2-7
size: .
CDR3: ASSQFPGASYEQY

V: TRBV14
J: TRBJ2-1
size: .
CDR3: ASSQDIGRRGRDEQF

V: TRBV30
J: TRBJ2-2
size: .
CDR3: AWSADRGLDGELF

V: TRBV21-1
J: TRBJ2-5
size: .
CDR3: ASSIDRDVQETQY

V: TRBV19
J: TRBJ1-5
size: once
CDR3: ASSIVPRSGNNRPQH

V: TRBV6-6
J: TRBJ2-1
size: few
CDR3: ASRGLAGAYNEQF

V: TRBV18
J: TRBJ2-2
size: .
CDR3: ASSPEGADTGELF

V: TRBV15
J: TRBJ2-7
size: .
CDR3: ATSREPGLATYEQY

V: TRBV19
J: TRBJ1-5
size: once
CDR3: ASSIGGYNQPQH

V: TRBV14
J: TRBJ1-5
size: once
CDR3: ASSQDRGRFSNQPQH

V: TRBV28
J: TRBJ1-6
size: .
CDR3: ASTLIGGRNSPLH

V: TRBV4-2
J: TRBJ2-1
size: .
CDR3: ASSQGAGEPGYEQF

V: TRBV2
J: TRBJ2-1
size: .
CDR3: ASSERGRGTSNEQF

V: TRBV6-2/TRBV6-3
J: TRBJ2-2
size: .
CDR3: ASSSGRNTGELF

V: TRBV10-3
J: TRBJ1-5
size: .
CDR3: ASQGYSNQPQH

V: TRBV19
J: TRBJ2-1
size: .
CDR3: ASSIPPGRDEQF

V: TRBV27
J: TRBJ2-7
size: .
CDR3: ASSSPGGVDEQY

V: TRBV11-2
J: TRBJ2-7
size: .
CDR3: ASSSYRGGRSYEQY

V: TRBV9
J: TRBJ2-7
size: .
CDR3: ASSVEQGAWDEQY

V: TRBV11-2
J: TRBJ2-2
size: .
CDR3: ASSRRGVAGADTGELF

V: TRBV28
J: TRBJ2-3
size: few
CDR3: ALRRGTSTDTQY

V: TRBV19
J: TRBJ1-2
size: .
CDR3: ASSVGEGHYGYT

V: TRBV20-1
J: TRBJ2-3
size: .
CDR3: SAARADTQY

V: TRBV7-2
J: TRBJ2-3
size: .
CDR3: ASSLKGPSTDTQY